The T cell receptor (beta chain) described here comes from a study of blood T cell repertoires in COVID-19. Study-level information: PBMCs, B-cell-depleted T cells, or T cells were the source of the cDNA or gDNA that made up the material.

Cohort placement rested on clinical history that participants reported themselves. Recovered status applied to Cohort 3 donors who had two consecutive negative PCRs. It also applied to those with clearance or with symptom resolution. The germline gives CDR1 GTSNPN, CDR2 SVGIG (reference sequence). The CDR3 totals 14 residues. With 0 bases clipped from V and 5 bases from J, the junction kept 6 bases outside the gene matches. Data came from immunoSEQ multiplex PCR; TCRdb stores just in-frame clones and leaves some out. The sample includes about 350,000 clones, approximately 84% seen only once; the top ten take roughly 1%.

The receptor was derived from a young woman who had recovered from COVID-19. The sequenced sample was PBMCs or T cells enriched from blood (not recorded which). This chain uses TRBV30 with TRBJ1-1, with 7 bases identical to TRBD1. The CDR3, as DNA: TGTGCCTGGAGTGTAGGGGGCAGGGGGACTGAAGCTTTCTTT. Translated, it gives CAWSVGGRGTEAFF.